A selection of T cell receptor beta chains follows, all from one sample in a study of blood T cell repertoires in COVID-19. Measured with immunoSEQ multiplex PCR; TCRdb has only the in-frame clones, and not every one. The sample consists of 55,000 to 90,000 clones, roughly 77% of them appearing once. The sample consisted of peripheral blood. The source of these receptors is a woman in her seventies with acute or convalescent COVID-19. Both conserved end residues are part of each CDR3. D genes are given only for firm matches. Size is omitted from some rows. Given values are once, few, many or a class for expanded clones.

D | J | V | size | CDR3 | DNA
. | TRBJ1-3 | TRBV5-1 | once | CASSLARGATGNTIYF | TGCGCCAGCAGCTTGGCCCGGGGGGCTACTGGAAACACCATATATTTT
. | TRBJ2-3 | TRBV6-5 | . | CASRYAGTTDTQYF | TGTGCCAGCAGGTACGCGGGGACCACAGATACGCAGTATTTT
. | TRBJ2-1 | TRBV5-1 | . | CASSVDRSSYNEQFF | TGCGCCAGCAGCGTAGACAGGAGCTCCTACAATGAGCAGTTCTTC
TRBD2 | TRBJ2-7 | TRBV3-1/TRBV3-2 | . | CASSQALAGGYEQYF | TGTGCCAGCAGCCAAGCTCTAGCGGGAGGCTACGAGCAGTACTTC
. | TRBJ2-6 | TRBV7-2 | . | CASSLVGDTGANVLTF | TGTGCCAGCAGCTTAGTTGGCGACACTGGGGCCAACGTCCTGACTTTC
. | TRBJ2-7 | TRBV12-5 | . | CASVLLTPPYEQYF | TGTGCTAGTGTTCTCCTTACTCCACCCTACGAGCAGTACTTC
TRBD2 | TRBJ2-5 | TRBV19 | . | CASSTGGQETQYF | TGTGCCAGTAGTACGGGGGGCCAAGAGACCCAGTACTTC
. | TRBJ2-7 | TRBV7-2 | . | CASSLETVPYEQYF | TGTGCCAGCAGCCTGGAGACGGTACCCTACGAGCAGTACTTC
. | TRBJ2-1 | TRBV11-2 | . | CASSLVGGGPNYNEQFF | TGTGCCAGCAGCTTAGTCGGCGGGGGCCCTAACTACAATGAGCAGTTCTTC
TRBD1 | TRBJ1-5 | TRBV3-1/TRBV3-2 | . | CASSLGQGGQPQHF | TGTGCCAGCAGCCTCGGACAGGGCGGTCAGCCCCAGCATTTT
. | TRBJ2-5 | TRBV4-1 | once | CASSSGQQETQYF | TGCGCCAGCAGCTCAGGACAGCAAGAGACCCAGTACTTC
. | TRBJ1-5 | TRBV7-2 | . | CASSHDSSNQPQHF | TGTGCCAGCAGCCATGACAGTAGCAATCAGCCCCAGCATTTT
. | TRBJ1-1 | TRBV19 | few | CASTLRGGAGLNTEAFF | TGTGCCAGTACCCTTAGGGGGGGAGCAGGATTAAACACTGAAGCTTTCTTT
. | TRBJ1-2 | TRBV27 | . | CASSLFPGLSYGYTF | TGTGCCAGCAGTTTATTTCCGGGACTGAGCTATGGCTACACCTTC
. | TRBJ2-1 | TRBV27 | . | CASTPGVGGSEQFF | TGTGCCAGCACCCCCGGTGTGGGGGGAAGTGAGCAGTTCTTC
TRBD1 | TRBJ1-5 | TRBV7-2 | few | CASSFTGQGSNQPQHF | TGTGCCAGCAGCTTTACGGGACAGGGTAGCAATCAGCCCCAGCATTTT
TRBD2 | TRBJ2-1 | TRBV30 | . | CAWTLQLAGGPTIANEQFF | TGTGCCTGGACTCTCCAACTAGCGGGAGGGCCCACTATAGCAAATGAGCAGTTCTTC
TRBD2 | TRBJ2-1 | TRBV24-1 | . | CATSDLSGASGIGEQFF | TGTGCCACCAGTGACCTGTCCGGGGCTAGCGGGATCGGTGAGCAGTTCTTC
TRBD1 | TRBJ1-5 | TRBV19 | few | CASKLGQGNQPQHF | TGTGCCAGTAAACTTGGACAGGGGAATCAGCCCCAGCATTTT
. | TRBJ2-1 | TRBV7-2 | . | CASSFSPGGGGNEQFF | TGTGCCAGCAGCTTTTCTCCGGGGGGCGGCGGCAATGAGCAGTTCTTC
TRBD1 | TRBJ1-5 | TRBV19 | . | CASSDTGDSNQPQHF | TGTGCCAGTAGTGATACAGGGGATAGCAATCAGCCCCAGCATTTT
TRBD2 | TRBJ2-7 | TRBV18 | . | CASSPFLSPTGTTASYEQYF | TGTGCCAGCTCACCGTTTCTTTCCCCTACCGGGACTACGGCATCCTACGAGCAGTACTTC
. | TRBJ1-1 | TRBV19 | . | CASSIVTGDTEAFF | TGTGCCAGTAGTATAGTTACGGGGGACACTGAAGCTTTCTTT